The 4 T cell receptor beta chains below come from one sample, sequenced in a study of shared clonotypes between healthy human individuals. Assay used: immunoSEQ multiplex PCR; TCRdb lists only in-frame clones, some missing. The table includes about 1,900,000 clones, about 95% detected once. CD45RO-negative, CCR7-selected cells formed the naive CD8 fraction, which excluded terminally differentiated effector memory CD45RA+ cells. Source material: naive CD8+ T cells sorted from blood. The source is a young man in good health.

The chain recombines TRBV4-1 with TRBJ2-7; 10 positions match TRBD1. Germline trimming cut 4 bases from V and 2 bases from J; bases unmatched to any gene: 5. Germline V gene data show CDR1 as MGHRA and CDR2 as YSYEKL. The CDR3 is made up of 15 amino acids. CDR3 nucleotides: TGCGCCAGCAGCCCCGCGGGACAGGGGCCCTACGAGCAGTACTTC. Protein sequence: CASSPAGQGPYEQYF.

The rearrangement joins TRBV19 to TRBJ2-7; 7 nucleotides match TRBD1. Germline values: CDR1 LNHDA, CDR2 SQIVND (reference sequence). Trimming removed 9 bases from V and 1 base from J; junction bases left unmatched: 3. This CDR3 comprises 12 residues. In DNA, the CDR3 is TGTGCCAGCACGGGACAGTCCTACGAGCAGTACTTC. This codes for CASTGQSYEQYF.

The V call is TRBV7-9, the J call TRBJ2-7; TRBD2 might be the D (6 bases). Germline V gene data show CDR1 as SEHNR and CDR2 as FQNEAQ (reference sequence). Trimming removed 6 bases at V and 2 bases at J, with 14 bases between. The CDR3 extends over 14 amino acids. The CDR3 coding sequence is TGTGCCAGCAGTAGTGCTAGCGATCCCTACGAGCAGTACTTC. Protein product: CASSSASDPYEQYF.

For the CDR3, the DNA is TGCGCCAGCTCAGCGGGGGGGAACACTGAAGCTTTCTTT. This translates into CASSAGGNTEAFF. The rearrangement links TRBV5-1 to TRBJ1-1; TRBD1 is a possible D gene (5 bases). Trimming stripped 7 bases from V and 1 base from J, with 11 bases between. The CDR3 consists of 13 residues. Germline loops: CDR1 SGHRS, CDR2 YFSETQ.